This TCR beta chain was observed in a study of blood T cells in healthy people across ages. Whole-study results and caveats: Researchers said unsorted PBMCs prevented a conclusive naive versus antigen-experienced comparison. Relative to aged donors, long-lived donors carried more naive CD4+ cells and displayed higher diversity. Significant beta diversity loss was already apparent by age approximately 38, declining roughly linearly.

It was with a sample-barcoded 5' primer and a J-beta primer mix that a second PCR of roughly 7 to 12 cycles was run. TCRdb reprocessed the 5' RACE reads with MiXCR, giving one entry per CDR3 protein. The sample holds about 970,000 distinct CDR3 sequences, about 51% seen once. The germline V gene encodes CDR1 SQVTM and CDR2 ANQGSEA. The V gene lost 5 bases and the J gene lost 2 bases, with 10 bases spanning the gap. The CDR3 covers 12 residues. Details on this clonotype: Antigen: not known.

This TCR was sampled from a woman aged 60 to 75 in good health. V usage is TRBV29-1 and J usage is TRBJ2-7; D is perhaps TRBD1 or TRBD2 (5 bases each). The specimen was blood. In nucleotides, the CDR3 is TGCAGCGTTTCCGGGGCGGCCTACGAGCAGTACTTC. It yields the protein CSVSGAAYEQYF.